Listed below are T cell receptor beta chains from one sample, sequenced in a study of T cells in Graves' hyperthyroidism and ophthalmopathy. TCRdb reprocessed the multiplex PCR reads via MiXCR and lists one record per CDR3 protein. This table has approximately 510,000 distinct CDR3 sequences, approximately 49% appearing once. Sequencing was done on a sample of peripheral blood or thyroid tissue (not recorded which). Every receptor here comes from an adult woman with Graves' disease, either hyperthyroidism or ophthalmopathy (not recorded which). Each CDR3 is given with its conserved first and last residue. Part of the rows lack a size; the others show once, few, many or a class for expanded clones.

J gene	V gene	clone size	CDR3 protein
TRBJ2-2	TRBV7-2	-	CASSLDGAPRLTGELFF
TRBJ1-1	TRBV29-1	once	CSVIKRGTEGDEAFF
TRBJ1-5	TRBV6-5	-	CASRRDGNQPQHF
TRBJ2-2	TRBV20-1	many	CSAWGQGASGELFF
TRBJ1-6	TRBV10-3	-	CAIRGGQGVSISPLHF
TRBJ2-6	TRBV9	-	CASSVVSGASGANVLTF
TRBJ2-7	TRBV7-2	-	CASSPLTRGEQYF
TRBJ1-5	TRBV20-1	few	CSAEEAGQPQHF
TRBJ1-1	TRBV7-8	-	CASSFSAGYRNEAFF
TRBJ2-5	TRBV29-1	many	CSVVALLAQETQYF
TRBJ1-5	TRBV20-1	many	CSARETGINQPQHF
TRBJ1-1	TRBV5-1	-	CASSLEGALTEAFF
TRBJ1-1	TRBV10-3	-	CAISESDRNTEAFF
TRBJ2-6	TRBV7-6	many	CASSSEISGANVLTF
TRBJ2-7	TRBV29-1	-	CSLVAGAPYEQYF
TRBJ1-1	TRBV4-3	many	CASSQGLTVNTEAFF
TRBJ1-1	TRBV7-9	few	CASSAAIPRQGKDEAFF
TRBJ1-2	TRBV19	once	CASTRRDQSHGYGYTF